This T cell receptor (beta chain) was identified in a study of T-cell reconstitution after alpha-beta-depleted transplantation in children. Trimming took 3 bases from V and 5 from J; bases not matched to a gene: 4. The CDR3 loop spans 14 amino acids. Germline lookup yields CDR1 LGHNA and CDR2 YSLEER. Findings of the study overall: Expanded graft clones, several hundred of them, were reportedly the source of alpha-beta T cells about two months after transplant.

Regarding this clonotype: Its matching antigen is unknown.

Molecular barcoding with unique molecular identifiers was used for the TCRbeta library. TCRdb used MiXCR to reprocess the PCR reads, holding one entry per CDR3 protein. This sample has 300,000 to 400,000 distinct CDR3 sequences, with 15% to 20% found just once. The chain joins TRBV4-3 to TRBJ2-1, with TRBD1 identical over 7 bases. This receptor was taken from a male patient aged 2 to 9 who had a stem cell transplant for acute lymphoblastic leukemia, so the T cells may come from the graft donor. The sequences come from PBMCs, mostly from graft donor cells, collected 360 days after TCRalphabeta/CD19-depleted stem cell transplant. The chain's CDR3 is CASSHTGTDNEQFF. The CDR3 region has the DNA TGCGCCAGCAGCCACACCGGGACAGACAATGAGCAGTTCTTC.